The rows below give T cell receptor beta chains drawn from one sample of a study of beta chain features in type 1 diabetes. TCRdb's copy holds only in-frame clones and misses some; the assay was immunoSEQ multiplex PCR. The sample holds 810,000 or so clones, 15% to 20% seen once. The sample consisted of naive CD4+ T cells from blood. The receptors come from a woman under 30 in good health. Each CDR3 is given with its conserved first and last residue. The D gene is left open where the match is weak. Part of the rows lack a size; the others show once, few, many or a class for expanded clones.

V gene: TRBV6-5; D gene: TRBD2; clone size: -; J gene: TRBJ2-1; CDR3 protein: CASTRKRESVNEQFF; CDR3 DNA: TGTGCCAGCACCCGGAAGCGGGAGTCGGTCAATGAGCAGTTCTTC
V gene: TRBV28; D gene: TRBD1; clone size: -; J gene: TRBJ2-5; CDR3 protein: CASSPGDRSETQYF; CDR3 DNA: TGTGCCAGCAGCCCCGGGGACAGATCGGAGACCCAGTACTTC
V gene: TRBV2; D gene: -; clone size: once; J gene: TRBJ2-2; CDR3 protein: CASRKGLNTGELFF; CDR3 DNA: TGTGCCAGCAGGAAGGGACTTAACACCGGGGAGCTGTTTTTT
V gene: TRBV11-2; D gene: TRBD2; clone size: -; J gene: TRBJ2-7; CDR3 protein: CASSLDIGRPTYEQYF; CDR3 DNA: TGTGCCAGCAGCTTAGATATCGGGAGGCCAACCTACGAGCAGTACTTC
V gene: TRBV2; D gene: -; clone size: few; J gene: TRBJ2-7; CDR3 protein: CASSELGEEQYF; CDR3 DNA: TGTGCCAGCAGTGAACTTGGAGAAGAGCAGTACTTC
V gene: TRBV13; D gene: -; clone size: few; J gene: TRBJ1-4; CDR3 protein: CASSFMGEKLFF; CDR3 DNA: TGTGCCAGCAGCTTTATGGGTGAAAAACTGTTTTTT
V gene: TRBV9; D gene: -; clone size: -; J gene: TRBJ2-7; CDR3 protein: CASSVGLGDAYEQYF; CDR3 DNA: TGTGCCAGCAGCGTAGGTTTAGGGGACGCCTACGAGCAGTACTTC
V gene: TRBV18; D gene: -; clone size: -; J gene: TRBJ1-2; CDR3 protein: CASSPVPGNYGYTF; CDR3 DNA: TGTGCCAGCTCACCGGTTCCGGGGAACTATGGCTACACCTTC
V gene: TRBV6-5; D gene: -; clone size: -; J gene: TRBJ2-7; CDR3 protein: CASSYNPLALEQYF; CDR3 DNA: TGTGCCAGCAGTTATAATCCCTTAGCGCTCGAGCAGTACTTC
V gene: TRBV18; D gene: -; clone size: -; J gene: TRBJ1-2; CDR3 protein: CASSPAGAAYGYTF; CDR3 DNA: TGTGCCAGCTCACCCGCGGGGGCTGCCTATGGCTACACCTTC
V gene: TRBV9; D gene: -; clone size: few; J gene: TRBJ1-3; CDR3 protein: CASSVDVASNTIYF; CDR3 DNA: TGTGCCAGCAGCGTTGATGTAGCCTCCAACACCATATATTTT
V gene: TRBV5-1; D gene: -; clone size: -; J gene: TRBJ2-1; CDR3 protein: CASSLVVADNEQFF; CDR3 DNA: TGCGCCAGCAGCCTCGTGGTAGCGGACAATGAGCAGTTCTTC
V gene: TRBV7-3; D gene: TRBD2; clone size: -; J gene: TRBJ2-1; CDR3 protein: CASSLASGRSYEQFF; CDR3 DNA: TGTGCCAGCAGCTTAGCTAGCGGGAGGAGCTATGAGCAGTTCTTC
V gene: TRBV18; D gene: -; clone size: -; J gene: TRBJ1-1; CDR3 protein: CATSFRGMNTEAFF; CDR3 DNA: TGTGCCACCTCATTCAGGGGTATGAACACTGAAGCTTTCTTT
V gene: TRBV4-2; D gene: -; clone size: -; J gene: TRBJ2-3; CDR3 protein: CASSQDRGDTQYF; CDR3 DNA: TGTGCCAGCAGCCAAGATCGGGGAGACACGCAGTATTTT
V gene: TRBV4-3; D gene: -; clone size: few; J gene: TRBJ2-1; CDR3 protein: CASSQDSGPYNEQFF; CDR3 DNA: TGCGCCAGCAGCCAAGATAGCGGACCCTACAATGAGCAGTTCTTC
V gene: TRBV5-4; D gene: -; clone size: -; J gene: TRBJ1-2; CDR3 protein: CASSRQESGYTF; CDR3 DNA: TGTGCCAGCAGCCGGCAGGAGTCTGGCTACACCTTC
V gene: TRBV6-6; D gene: TRBD1; clone size: -; J gene: TRBJ2-7; CDR3 protein: CAITDRGHSEQYF; CDR3 DNA: TGTGCCATCACGGACAGGGGGCATTCCGAGCAGTACTTC
V gene: TRBV7-3; D gene: -; clone size: -; J gene: TRBJ2-5; CDR3 protein: CASSRNVGWETQYF; CDR3 DNA: TGTGCCAGCAGCCGAAACGTAGGTTGGGAGACCCAGTACTTC
V gene: TRBV7-9; D gene: TRBD2; clone size: -; J gene: TRBJ2-1; CDR3 protein: CASSLGLAGVNEQFF; CDR3 DNA: TGTGCCAGCAGCTTAGGGTTAGCGGGAGTGAATGAGCAGTTCTTC
V gene: TRBV29-1; D gene: TRBD2; clone size: few; J gene: TRBJ2-3; CDR3 protein: CSVLGTSGSTDTQYF; CDR3 DNA: TGCAGCGTCCTGGGGACTAGCGGGAGTACAGATACGCAGTATTTT
V gene: TRBV18; D gene: TRBD2; clone size: few; J gene: TRBJ2-3; CDR3 protein: CASSPSGRALNTQYF; CDR3 DNA: TGTGCCAGCTCACCCAGCGGGAGGGCCCTCAATACGCAGTATTTT
V gene: TRBV9; D gene: TRBD2; clone size: few; J gene: TRBJ2-1; CDR3 protein: CASSVAYLAGGPDNEQFF; CDR3 DNA: TGTGCCAGCAGCGTAGCTTATTTAGCGGGAGGCCCTGACAATGAGCAGTTCTTC
V gene: TRBV27; D gene: TRBD2; clone size: -; J gene: TRBJ2-1; CDR3 protein: CASRTTSGRYNEQFF; CDR3 DNA: TGTGCCAGCAGGACCACTAGCGGGAGATACAATGAGCAGTTCTTC
V gene: TRBV5-5; D gene: -; clone size: -; J gene: TRBJ2-7; CDR3 protein: CASSLGTDISYEQYF; CDR3 DNA: TGTGCCAGCAGCTTGGGGACAGACATCTCCTACGAGCAGTACTTC
V gene: TRBV15; D gene: TRBD2; clone size: few; J gene: TRBJ2-1; CDR3 protein: CATSRDFSGRAEQFF; CDR3 DNA: TGTGCCACCAGCAGAGATTTTAGCGGGAGGGCTGAGCAGTTCTTC
V gene: TRBV7-2; D gene: TRBD1; clone size: -; J gene: TRBJ2-6; CDR3 protein: CASSFRTGGVRSGANVLTF; CDR3 DNA: TGTGCCAGCAGCTTCCGGACAGGGGGCGTTCGATCTGGGGCCAACGTCCTGACTTTC
V gene: TRBV6-5; D gene: -; clone size: -; J gene: TRBJ2-3; CDR3 protein: CASVAGNTQYF; CDR3 DNA: TGTGCCAGCGTGGCGGGGAACACGCAGTATTTT
V gene: TRBV28; D gene: -; clone size: -; J gene: TRBJ1-5; CDR3 protein: CASREIDQPQHF; CDR3 DNA: TGTGCCAGCCGGGAGATCGATCAGCCCCAGCATTTT
V gene: TRBV6-5; D gene: -; clone size: few; J gene: TRBJ1-1; CDR3 protein: CASSYSQGRTEAFF; CDR3 DNA: TGTGCCAGCAGTTACTCCCAGGGGCGCACTGAAGCTTTCTTT
V gene: TRBV28; D gene: -; clone size: few; J gene: TRBJ1-1; CDR3 protein: CASMWGGTEAFF; CDR3 DNA: TGTGCCAGTATGTGGGGAGGGACTGAAGCTTTCTTT